This TCR beta chain was retrieved from a study of monozygotic twins with inflammatory bowel disease. Reanalyzing the 5' RACE reads, TCRdb keeps one entry per CDR3 protein, without DNA. The clone table shows over 200,000 distinct CDR3 sequences, with the ten largest holding under 8.5%. Blood was drawn at over 2 ml per donor. On this clonotype: No antigen is known for it.

Germline-derived CDR1 and CDR2 are MNHNS and SASEGT. CDR3 length: 15 residues. Study outcomes and limitations: A lone strong IBD-associated signal or clonotype found no support.

The sequence was obtained from a human donor with ulcerative colitis or Crohn's disease, or a healthy co-twin of an affected twin (not recorded which). This chain joins TRBV6-1 and TRBJ1-2. Sequencing input: blood. This chain's CDR3 is CASSPLKGSVYGYTF.